This TCR beta chain stems from a study of identical twins. Per germline, CDR1 SGHTA and CDR2 FQGNSA. The V and J ends lost 4 bases and 3 bases respectively, with 9 bases between them. This CDR3 contains 14 residues. Study-level findings and limits: Modeled out-of-frame TCR alpha sharing in monozygotic twins fell below observed levels.

MiXCR, applied by TCRdb to the 5' RACE reads, yields one record per CDR3 protein. The sample comprises 410,000 or so distinct CDR3 sequences, roughly 20% of which are singletons, and 10% to 15% rests with the top ten. Turning to this clonotype: What it binds is unknown.

This clonotype was sampled from a middle-aged man in good health. V usage is TRBV7-2 and J usage is TRBJ1-4; D is undetermined. Sequencing used naive T cells sorted from blood. The DNA of the CDR3 is TGTGCCAGCAGCTCCGGTCGGGCTAATGAAAAACTGTTTTTT. Translation gives CASSSGRANEKLFF.